This is a list of T cell receptor beta chains from one sample in a study of cytomegalovirus exposure and HLA in healthy donors. The repertoire was sequenced with immunoSEQ multiplex PCR; TCRdb's copy has only in-frame clones and lacks some. The sample has about 83,000 clones; roughly 79% are singletons. The sequenced sample consisted of PBMCs. These receptors originate from a woman aged 30 to 39 in good health and CMV-seronegative. The CDR3 runs from the conserved cysteine through the conserved F or W.

j_gene: TRBJ1-3
v_gene: TRBV28
CDR3aa: CASSLGGAGNTIYF

j_gene: TRBJ1-5
v_gene: TRBV19
CDR3aa: CASSKLGIRGNQPQHF

j_gene: TRBJ2-1
v_gene: TRBV9
CDR3aa: CASSVDAAGGWNEQFF

j_gene: NA
v_gene: TRBV28
CDR3aa: CASRTSGPRGVYEQYF

j_gene: TRBJ2-3
v_gene: TRBV5-6
CDR3aa: CASSLGQKKDTQYF

j_gene: TRBJ1-5
v_gene: TRBV19
CDR3aa: CASSPRSDRPGPQHF

j_gene: TRBJ1-4
v_gene: TRBV5-4
CDR3aa: CASSRGTGAYGTNEKLFF

j_gene: TRBJ2-7
v_gene: TRBV11-2
CDR3aa: CASSNSGRARTYEQYF

j_gene: TRBJ1-5
v_gene: TRBV6-5
CDR3aa: CASSPMRGQPQHF

j_gene: TRBJ1-3
v_gene: TRBV6-1
CDR3aa: CASSLTPGNTIYF

j_gene: TRBJ1-1
v_gene: TRBV6-5
CDR3aa: CASRLGVEAFF

j_gene: TRBJ1-5
v_gene: TRBV19
CDR3aa: CASSTKRDQPQHF

j_gene: TRBJ1-3
v_gene: TRBV6-1
CDR3aa: CASSALPQGATGNTIYF

j_gene: TRBJ2-2
v_gene: TRBV4-2
CDR3aa: CASSQGQGPNTGELFF

j_gene: TRBJ2-7
v_gene: TRBV11-2
CDR3aa: CASSLDSQGFYEQYF

j_gene: TRBJ1-2
v_gene: TRBV7-9
CDR3aa: CASSLDTLHRGGYTF

j_gene: TRBJ2-7
v_gene: TRBV28
CDR3aa: CASVGPPSYEQYF

j_gene: TRBJ2-1
v_gene: TRBV7-3
CDR3aa: CASSRGGSSYNEQFF

j_gene: TRBJ1-2
v_gene: TRBV18
CDR3aa: CASSPSMTGNYGYTF

j_gene: TRBJ2-5
v_gene: TRBV7-3
CDR3aa: CASSASVQETQYF